The clone carrying this T cell receptor (beta chain) was seen more than once but under ten times. Its antigen is as yet unknown. The CDR3 runs 14 residues. Germline lookup yields CDR1 SGHDN and CDR2 FVKESK. V lost 0 bases to trimming and J lost 4 bases, with 6 bases between them. Assay version v3.0 of immunoSEQ was used, and it was run at survey level. Profiled with immunoSEQ multiplex PCR; TCRdb holds only in-frame clones, not every one. The sample comprises about 20,000 clones, around 82% of which are singletons, and around 13% rests with the top ten. This entry belongs to a study of long-term antiretroviral therapy in people with HIV. Study-level findings and limits: Before ART, certain clones expanded, and these dominated the repertoire at all time points. Post-ART, diversity grew, though it stayed under transplant donor control levels.

This chain links TRBV14 with TRBJ2-2; D not certain. The clonotype comes from a woman in her twenties or thirties with HIV. Specimen: unsorted PBMCs, collected 2.9 years after starting antiretroviral therapy. The CDR3 DNA reads TGTGCCAGCAGCCAAGAGATTCTCACCGGGGAGCTGTTTTTT. This codes for CASSQEILTGELFF.